A single sample is the source of the 3 T cell receptor beta chains below, sequenced in a study of OX40 agonist ivuxolimab in advanced cancers. Generated by immunoSEQ multiplex PCR, the TCRdb table keeps only in-frame clones and is missing some. The repertoire includes around 60,000 clones, 79% of them detected once, and roughly a tenth sits in the top ten. Sample: CD4+ or CD8+ T cells sorted from blood, taken in a trial of the OX40 agonist ivuxolimab. The source is an adult with an advanced solid tumor such as melanoma, head and neck, liver or kidney cancer.

In its sample, this clone was seen a few times. This sequence joins TRBV25-1 and TRBJ1-1; TRBD1 agrees at 9 bases. The CDR3 has 18 amino acids. V was clipped by 1 base and J by 7 bases; unmatched bases: 16. Germline-derived CDR1 and CDR2 are MGHDK and SYGVNS. The CDR3 DNA is TGTGCCAGCAGTGAATTTGGGGGACAGGGTGGATTCAAACGTGAAGCTTTCTTT. Translation: CASSEFGGQGGFKREAFF. The whole variable domain, remainder taken from reference TRBV25-1 and TRBJ1-1, is EADIYQTPRYLVIGTGKKITLECSQTMGHDKMYWYQQDPGMELHLIHYSYGVNSTEKGDLSSESTVSRIRTEHFPLTLESARPSHTSQYLCASSEFGGQGGFKREAFFGQGTRLTVV.

In nucleotides, the CDR3 is TGTGCCAGTAGTCTCCAGACGGGAGAGACCCAGTACTTC. Translated: CASSLQTGETQYF. The chain joins TRBV19 to TRBJ2-5, with D unresolved. The germline V and J ends were trimmed by 5 bases and 4 bases, with 11 bases remaining between them. Per the germline V gene, CDR1 is LNHDA and CDR2 is SQIVND (reference sequence). This CDR3 contains 13 residues.

The V call is TRBV27, the J call TRBJ1-2; possible D gene TRBD1, 6 bases. The CDR3 is 13 amino acids. V was trimmed by 1 base and J by 6 bases, leaving 9 bases between them. Germline V lookup: CDR1 MNHEY, CDR2 SMNVEV (reference sequence). CDR3 nucleotides: TGTGCCAGCAGTTTATTAAAGGGGGATGGCTACACCTTC. Amino acid sequence: CASSLLKGDGYTF.